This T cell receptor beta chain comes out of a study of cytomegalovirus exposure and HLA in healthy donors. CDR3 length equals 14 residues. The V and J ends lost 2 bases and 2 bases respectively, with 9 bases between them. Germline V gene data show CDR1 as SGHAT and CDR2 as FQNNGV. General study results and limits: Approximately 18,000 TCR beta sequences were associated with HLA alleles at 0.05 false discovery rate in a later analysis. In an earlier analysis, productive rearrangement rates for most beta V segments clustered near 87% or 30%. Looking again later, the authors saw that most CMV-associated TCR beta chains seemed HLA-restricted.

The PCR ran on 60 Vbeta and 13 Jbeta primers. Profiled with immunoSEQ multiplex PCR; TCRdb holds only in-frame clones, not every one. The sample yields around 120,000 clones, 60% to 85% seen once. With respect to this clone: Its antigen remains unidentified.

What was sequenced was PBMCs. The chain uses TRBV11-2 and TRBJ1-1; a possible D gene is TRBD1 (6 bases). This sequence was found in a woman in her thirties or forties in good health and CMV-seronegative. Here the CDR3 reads CASSLLGQNTEAFF. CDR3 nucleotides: TGTGCCAGCAGCTTATTGGGACAAAACACTGAAGCTTTCTTT.